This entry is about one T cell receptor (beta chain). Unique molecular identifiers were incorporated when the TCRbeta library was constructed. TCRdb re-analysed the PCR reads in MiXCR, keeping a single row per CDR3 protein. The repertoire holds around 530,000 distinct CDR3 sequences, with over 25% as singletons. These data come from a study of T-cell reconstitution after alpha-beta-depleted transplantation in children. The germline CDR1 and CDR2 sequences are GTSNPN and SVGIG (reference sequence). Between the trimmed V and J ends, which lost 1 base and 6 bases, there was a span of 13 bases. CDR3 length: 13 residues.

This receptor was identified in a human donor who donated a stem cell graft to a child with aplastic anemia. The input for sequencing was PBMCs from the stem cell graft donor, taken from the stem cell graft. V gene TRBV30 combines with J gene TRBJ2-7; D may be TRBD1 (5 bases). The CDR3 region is CAWSGVRVGEQYF. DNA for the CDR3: TGTGCCTGGAGTGGGGTCAGGGTAGGCGAGCAGTACTTC. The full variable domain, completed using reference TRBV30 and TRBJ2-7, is SQTIHQWPATLVQPVGSPLSLECTVEGTSNPNLYWYRQAAGRGLQLLFYSVGIGQISSEVPQNLSASRPQDRQFILSSKKLLLSDSGFYLCAWSGVRVGEQYFGPGTRLTVT.